The entry below gives a single T cell receptor (beta chain) sequence along with its context. The table came from immunoSEQ multiplex PCR; TCRdb's copy has only in-frame clones and leaves some out. The table shows about 300,000 clones, with about nine tenths occurring only once. These data come from a study of blood T cell repertoires in COVID-19. The clonotype was recovered from a woman in her 50s who had been exposed to COVID-19. The sample consisted of PBMCs or T cells enriched from blood (not recorded which).

The CDR3 DNA follows: TGCGCCAGCAGTCAATCGCCAAACAGGGGACGCAATCAGCCCCAGCATTTT. Protein product: CASSQSPNRGRNQPQHF. This chain joins TRBV23-1 and TRBJ1-5, with TRBD1 identical over 7 bases. TRBV23-1 is an ORF; its function is uncertain. The CDR3 spans 17 residues. After removal of 0 bases from V and 2 bases from J, the junction contained 7 bases not matched to a gene.